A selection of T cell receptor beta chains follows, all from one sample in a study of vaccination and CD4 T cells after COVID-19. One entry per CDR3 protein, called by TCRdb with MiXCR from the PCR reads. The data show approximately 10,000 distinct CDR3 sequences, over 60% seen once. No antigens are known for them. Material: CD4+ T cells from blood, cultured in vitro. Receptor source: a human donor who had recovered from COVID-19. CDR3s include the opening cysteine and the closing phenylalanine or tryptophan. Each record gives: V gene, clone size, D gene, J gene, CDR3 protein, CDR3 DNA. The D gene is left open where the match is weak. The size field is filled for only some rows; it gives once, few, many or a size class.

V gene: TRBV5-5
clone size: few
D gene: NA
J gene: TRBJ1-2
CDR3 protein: CASSFGAGYGYTF
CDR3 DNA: TGTGCCAGCAGCTTCGGGGCGGGCTATGGCTACACCTTC

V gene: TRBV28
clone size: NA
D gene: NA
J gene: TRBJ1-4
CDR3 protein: CASSLYEKLFF
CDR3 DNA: TGTGCCAGCAGTTTATATGAAAAACTGTTTTTT

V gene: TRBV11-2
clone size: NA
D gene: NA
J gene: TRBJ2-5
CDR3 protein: CASSLAAEPQYF
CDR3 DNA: TGTGCCAGCAGCTTAGCGGCAGAGCCCCAGTACTTC

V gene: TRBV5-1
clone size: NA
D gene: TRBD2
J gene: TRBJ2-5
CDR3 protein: CASSRTSGGMRQETQYF
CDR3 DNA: TGCGCCAGCAGCCGGACTAGCGGGGGGATGAGGCAAGAGACCCAGTACTTC

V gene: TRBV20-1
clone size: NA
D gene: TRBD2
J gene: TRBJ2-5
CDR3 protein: CSAPSGSQETQYF
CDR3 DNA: TGCAGTGCTCCTAGCGGGAGCCAAGAGACCCAGTACTTC

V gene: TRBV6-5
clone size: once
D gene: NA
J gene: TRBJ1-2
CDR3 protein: CASSYLLGGYGYTF
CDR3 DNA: TGTGCCAGCAGTTACCTTCTTGGGGGCTATGGCTACACCTTC

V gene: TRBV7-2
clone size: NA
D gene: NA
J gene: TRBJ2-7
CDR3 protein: CASSSDYRAEQYF
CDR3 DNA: TGTGCCAGCAGCTCGGACTACCGGGCGGAGCAGTACTTC

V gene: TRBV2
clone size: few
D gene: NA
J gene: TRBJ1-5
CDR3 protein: CASSVRGINQPQHF
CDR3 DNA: TGTGCCAGCAGTGTAAGGGGTATCAATCAGCCCCAGCATTTT

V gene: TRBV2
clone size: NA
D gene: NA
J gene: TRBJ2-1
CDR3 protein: CASRGDHNEQFF
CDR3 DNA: TGTGCCAGCAGGGGGGATCACAATGAGCAGTTCTTC

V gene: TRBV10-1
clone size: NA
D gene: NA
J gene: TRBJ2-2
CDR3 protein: CASRPTGVGELFF
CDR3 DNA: TGCGCCAGCCGACCGACGGGGGTCGGGGAGCTGTTTTTT

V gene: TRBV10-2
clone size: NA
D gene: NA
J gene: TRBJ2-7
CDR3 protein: CASTDLGSYEQYF
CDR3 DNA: TGCGCCAGCACCGACCTCGGGTCCTACGAGCAGTACTTC

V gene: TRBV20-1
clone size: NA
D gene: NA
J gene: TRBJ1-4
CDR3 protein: CSARDIGRAANEKLFF
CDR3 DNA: TGCAGTGCTAGAGATATAGGGAGAGCAGCTAATGAAAAACTGTTTTTT

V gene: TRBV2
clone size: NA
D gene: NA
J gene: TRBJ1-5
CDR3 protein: CASTQTGSNQPQHF
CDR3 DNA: TGTGCCAGCACCCAGACAGGTAGCAATCAGCCCCAGCATTTT

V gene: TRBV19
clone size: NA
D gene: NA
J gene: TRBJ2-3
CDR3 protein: CASTLGWRTDTQYF
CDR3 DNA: TGTGCCAGTACCCTGGGATGGCGCACAGATACGCAGTATTTT

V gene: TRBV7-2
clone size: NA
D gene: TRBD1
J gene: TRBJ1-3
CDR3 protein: CASSSTGLGNTIYF
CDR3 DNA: TGTGCCAGCAGCTCGACAGGGCTGGGAAACACCATATATTTT

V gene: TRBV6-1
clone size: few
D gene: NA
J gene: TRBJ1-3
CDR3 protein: CASSPDRYSGNTIYF
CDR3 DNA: TGTGCCAGCAGCCCCGACCGATACTCTGGAAACACCATATATTTT

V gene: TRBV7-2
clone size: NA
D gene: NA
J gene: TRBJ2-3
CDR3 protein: CASSLARTDTQYF
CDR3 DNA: TGTGCCAGCAGTCTAGCGCGCACAGATACGCAGTATTTT

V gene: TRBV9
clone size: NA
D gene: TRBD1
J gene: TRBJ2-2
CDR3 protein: CASSVVPGGTGELFF
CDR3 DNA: TGTGCCAGCAGCGTAGTCCCAGGGGGTACCGGGGAGCTGTTTTTT

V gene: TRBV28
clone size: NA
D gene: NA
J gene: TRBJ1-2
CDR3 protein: CASSLSSLGQGYGYTF
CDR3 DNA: TGTGCCAGCAGTTTAAGTTCGCTGGGTCAGGGCTATGGCTACACCTTC

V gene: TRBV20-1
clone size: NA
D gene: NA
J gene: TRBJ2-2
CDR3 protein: CSARDPGNTGELFF
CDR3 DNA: TGCAGTGCTAGAGATCCCGGGAACACCGGGGAGCTGTTTTTT

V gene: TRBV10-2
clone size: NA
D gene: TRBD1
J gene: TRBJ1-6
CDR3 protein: CASSLLVGTGDNSPLHF
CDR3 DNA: TGCGCCAGCAGTTTACTAGTGGGGACAGGGGATAATTCACCCCTCCACTTT

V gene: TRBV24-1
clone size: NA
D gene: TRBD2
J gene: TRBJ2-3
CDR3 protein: CATSGVAGGPGDTQYF
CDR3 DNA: TGTGCCACCAGTGGGGTAGCGGGAGGGCCAGGAGATACGCAGTATTTT

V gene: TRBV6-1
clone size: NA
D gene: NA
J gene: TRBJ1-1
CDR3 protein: CASRDSQRVHTEAFF
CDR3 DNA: TGTGCCAGCAGGGACAGCCAAAGGGTGCACACTGAAGCTTTCTTT

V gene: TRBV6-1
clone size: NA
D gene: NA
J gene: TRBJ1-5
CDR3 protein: CASKPPGGPNQPQHF
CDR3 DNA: TGTGCCAGCAAACCACCCGGTGGACCCAATCAGCCCCAGCATTTT

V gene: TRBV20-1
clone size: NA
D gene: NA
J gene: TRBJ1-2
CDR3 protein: CSARGVAVTRGYTF
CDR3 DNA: TGCAGTGCTAGAGGCGTCGCGGTGACCCGGGGCTACACCTTC

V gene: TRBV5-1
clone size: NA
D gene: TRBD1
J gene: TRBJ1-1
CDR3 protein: CASSLDLQGDTEAFF
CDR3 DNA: TGCGCCAGCAGCTTGGACCTACAGGGGGACACTGAAGCTTTCTTT

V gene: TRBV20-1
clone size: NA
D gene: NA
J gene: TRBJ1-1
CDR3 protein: CSARDYEGGTGTEAFF
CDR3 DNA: TGCAGTGCTAGAGATTATGAAGGGGGAACGGGCACTGAAGCTTTCTTT

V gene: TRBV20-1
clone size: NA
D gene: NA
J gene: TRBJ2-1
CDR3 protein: CSAPRAVSYNEQFF
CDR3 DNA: TGCAGTGCCCCCCGAGCGGTCTCCTACAATGAGCAGTTCTTC

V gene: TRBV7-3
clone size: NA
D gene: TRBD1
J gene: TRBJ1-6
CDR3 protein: CASSLTGDRGLSSPLHF
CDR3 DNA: TGTGCCAGCAGCTTAACGGGGGACAGGGGATTGAGTTCACCCCTCCACTTT

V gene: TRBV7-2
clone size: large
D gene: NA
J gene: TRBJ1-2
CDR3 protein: CASSLEQGEGYGYTF
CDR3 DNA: TGTGCCAGCAGCTTAGAACAGGGAGAGGGCTATGGCTACACCTTC

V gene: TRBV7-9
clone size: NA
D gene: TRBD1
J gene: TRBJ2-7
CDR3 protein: CASSGRTGTYEQYF
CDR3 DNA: TGTGCCAGCAGCGGGCGGACAGGGACCTACGAGCAGTACTTC

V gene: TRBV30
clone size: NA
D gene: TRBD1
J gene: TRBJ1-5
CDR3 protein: CAWSVTRDRAYSNQPQHF
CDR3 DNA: TGTGCCTGGAGTGTAACCCGGGACAGGGCGTATAGCAATCAGCCCCAGCATTTT

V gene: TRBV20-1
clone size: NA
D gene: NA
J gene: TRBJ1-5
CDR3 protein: CSASRGRGNQPQHF
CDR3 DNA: TGCAGTGCTAGCCGGGGGAGGGGCAATCAGCCCCAGCATTTT

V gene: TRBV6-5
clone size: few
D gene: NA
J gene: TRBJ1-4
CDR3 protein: CASSYQGRRRDEKLFF
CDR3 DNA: TGTGCCAGCAGTTACCAGGGTCGTAGGAGGGATGAAAAACTGTTTTTT

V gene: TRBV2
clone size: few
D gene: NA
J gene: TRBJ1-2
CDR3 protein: CASRPTGTYYGYTF
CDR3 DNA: TGTGCCAGCAGGCCTACAGGGACCTACTATGGCTACACCTTC

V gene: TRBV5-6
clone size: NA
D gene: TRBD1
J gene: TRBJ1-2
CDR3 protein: CASSFDRAYGYTF
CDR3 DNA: TGTGCCAGCAGCTTTGACAGGGCCTATGGCTACACCTTC

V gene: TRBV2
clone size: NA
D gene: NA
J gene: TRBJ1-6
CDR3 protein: CASSTGNRAPLHF
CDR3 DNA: TGTGCCAGCTCAACAGGGAATCGGGCACCCCTCCACTTT

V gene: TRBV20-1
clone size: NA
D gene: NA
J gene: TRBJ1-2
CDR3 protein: CSARNMGGNYGYTF
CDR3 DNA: TGCAGTGCTAGAAATATGGGGGGGAACTATGGCTACACCTTC

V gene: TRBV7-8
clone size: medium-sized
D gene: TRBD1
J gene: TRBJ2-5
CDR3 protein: CASSPTGGWKTQYF
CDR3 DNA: TGTGCCAGCAGCCCTACAGGGGGATGGAAGACCCAGTACTTC

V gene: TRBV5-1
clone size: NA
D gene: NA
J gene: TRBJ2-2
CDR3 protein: CASSLAQNTGELFF
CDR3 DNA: TGCGCCAGCAGCTTGGCCCAGAACACCGGGGAGCTGTTTTTT

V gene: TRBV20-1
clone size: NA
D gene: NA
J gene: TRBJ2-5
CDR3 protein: CSAPPQEIRETQYF
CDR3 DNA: TGCAGTGCCCCACCCCAAGAGATTAGAGAGACCCAGTACTTC

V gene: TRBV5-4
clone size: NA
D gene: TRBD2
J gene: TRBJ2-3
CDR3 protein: CASSFWEGNTQYF
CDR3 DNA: TGTGCCAGCAGCTTCTGGGAGGGGAATACGCAGTATTTT

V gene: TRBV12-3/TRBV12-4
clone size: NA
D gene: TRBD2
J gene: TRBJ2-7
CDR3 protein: CASTLGTSGAYEQYF
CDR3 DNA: TGTGCCAGCACCCTCGGCACTAGCGGGGCCTACGAGCAGTACTTC

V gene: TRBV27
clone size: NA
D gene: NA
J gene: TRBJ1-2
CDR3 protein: CASSLSGRVEGYTF
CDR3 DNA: TGTGCCAGCAGTTTATCGGGGAGGGTAGAGGGCTACACCTTC

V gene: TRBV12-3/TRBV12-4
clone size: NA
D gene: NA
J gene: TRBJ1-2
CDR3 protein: CASTLFQRPYGYTF
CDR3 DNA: TGTGCCAGCACCTTATTCCAACGGCCCTATGGCTACACCTTC

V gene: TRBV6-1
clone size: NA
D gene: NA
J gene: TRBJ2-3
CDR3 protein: CASRAGTSGDTQYF
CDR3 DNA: TGTGCCAGCAGGGCCGGGACCTCAGGAGATACGCAGTATTTT

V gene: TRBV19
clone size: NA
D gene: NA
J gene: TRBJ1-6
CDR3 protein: CASSTPGRGNNSPLHF
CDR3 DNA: TGTGCCAGTAGTACCCCGGGGCGAGGGAATAATTCACCCCTCCACTTT

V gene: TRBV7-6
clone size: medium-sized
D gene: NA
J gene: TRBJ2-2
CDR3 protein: CASSLARQANTGELFF
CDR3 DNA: TGTGCCAGCAGCTTAGCGCGGCAGGCGAACACCGGGGAGCTGTTTTTT

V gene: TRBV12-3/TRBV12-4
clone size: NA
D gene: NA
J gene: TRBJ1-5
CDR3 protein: CASSFPGLGQPQHF
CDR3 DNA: TGTGCCAGCAGTTTCCCAGGCTTGGGACAGCCCCAGCATTTT

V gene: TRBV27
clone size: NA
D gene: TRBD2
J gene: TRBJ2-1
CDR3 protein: CASSIRTSGGITSSYNEQFF
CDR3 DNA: TGTGCCAGCAGTATCCGGACTAGCGGGGGGATAACGAGCTCCTACAATGAGCAGTTCTTC

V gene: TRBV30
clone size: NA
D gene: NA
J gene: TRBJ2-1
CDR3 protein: CAWSGGVLQFF
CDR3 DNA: TGTGCCTGGAGTGGCGGGGTACTCCAGTTCTTC